This T cell receptor (beta chain) was captured by sequencing in a study of shared clonotypes between healthy human individuals. Sorted-subset replicate PCRs used roughly 180 ng DNA, around 27,000 T cell genomes. Assay used: immunoSEQ multiplex PCR; TCRdb lists only in-frame clones, some missing. This repertoire shows around 1.9 million clones, 85% to 95% found once; its top ten account for around 1.8%. V was trimmed by 5 bases and J by 2 bases, leaving 16 bases between them. Looked up from germline, CDR1 is SEHNR and CDR2 is FQNEAQ (reference sequence). There are 15 residues in the CDR3. CD45RO-negative, CCR7-positively selected cells formed the naive CD8 fraction, excluding terminally differentiated effector memory CD45RA+ cells.

The V call is TRBV7-9, the J call TRBJ2-7; D is undetermined. The material sequenced was naive CD8+ T cells from PBMCs. This sequence was found in a man younger than 35 in good health. Some clones in this sample may be carry-over from other donors' samples. CDR3 sequence: CASSLPSARTYEQYF. The CDR3 coding sequence is TGTGCCAGCAGCCTCCCCTCGGCGAGAACCTACGAGCAGTACTTC.